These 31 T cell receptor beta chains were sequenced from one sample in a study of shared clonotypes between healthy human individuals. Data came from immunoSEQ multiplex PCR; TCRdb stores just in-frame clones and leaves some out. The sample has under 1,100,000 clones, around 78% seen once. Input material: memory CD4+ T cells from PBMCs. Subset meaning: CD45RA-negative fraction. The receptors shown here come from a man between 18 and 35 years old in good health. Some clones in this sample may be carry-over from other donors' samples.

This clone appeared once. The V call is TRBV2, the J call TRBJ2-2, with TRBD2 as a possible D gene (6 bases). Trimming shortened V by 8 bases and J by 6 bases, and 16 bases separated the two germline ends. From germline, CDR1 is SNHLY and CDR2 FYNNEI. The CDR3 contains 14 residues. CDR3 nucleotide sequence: TGTGCCAGCGGGACTCCCCTAGGGGCCGGGGAGCTGTTTTTT. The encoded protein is CASGTPLGAGELFF.

In DNA, the CDR3 is TGTGCCACGGGGGGAGGACAAGAGACCCAGTACTTC. It yields the protein CATGGGQETQYF. This rearrangement joins TRBV10-3 to TRBJ2-5; 7 bases match TRBD2. CDR1 ENHRY and CDR2 SYGVKD come from the germline V gene. The V and J ends lost 10 bases and 2 bases, in that order; junction bases with no gene match: 4. The CDR3 contains 12 residues.

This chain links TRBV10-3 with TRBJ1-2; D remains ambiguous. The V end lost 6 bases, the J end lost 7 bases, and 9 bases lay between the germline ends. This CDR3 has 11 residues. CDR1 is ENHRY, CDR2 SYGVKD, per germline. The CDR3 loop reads CAIRTVGGYTF. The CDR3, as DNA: TGTGCCATCAGAACGGTCGGTGGCTACACCTTC.

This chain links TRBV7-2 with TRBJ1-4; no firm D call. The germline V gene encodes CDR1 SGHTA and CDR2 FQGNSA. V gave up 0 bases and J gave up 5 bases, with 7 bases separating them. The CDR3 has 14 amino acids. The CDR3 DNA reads TGTGCCAGCAGCTTAGCGGCAGCAAATGAAAAACTGTTTTTT. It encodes CASSLAAANEKLFF.

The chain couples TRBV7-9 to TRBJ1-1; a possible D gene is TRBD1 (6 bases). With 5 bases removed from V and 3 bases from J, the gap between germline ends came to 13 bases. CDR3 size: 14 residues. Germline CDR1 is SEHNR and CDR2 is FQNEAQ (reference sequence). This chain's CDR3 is CASSLRGMDTEAFF. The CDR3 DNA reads TGTGCCAGCAGCCTCAGGGGCATGGACACTGAAGCTTTCTTT.

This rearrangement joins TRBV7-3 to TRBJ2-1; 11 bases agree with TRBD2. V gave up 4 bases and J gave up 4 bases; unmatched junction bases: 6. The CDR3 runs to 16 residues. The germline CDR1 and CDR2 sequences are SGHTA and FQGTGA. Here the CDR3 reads CASSSRTSGGYNEQFF. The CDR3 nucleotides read TGTGCCAGCAGCTCCCGAACTAGCGGGGGTTACAATGAGCAGTTCTTC.

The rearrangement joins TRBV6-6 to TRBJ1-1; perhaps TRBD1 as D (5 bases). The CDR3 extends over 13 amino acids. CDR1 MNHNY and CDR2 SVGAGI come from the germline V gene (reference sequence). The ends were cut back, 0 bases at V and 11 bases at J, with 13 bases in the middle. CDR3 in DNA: TGTGCCAGCAGTTACTCTGGTAGGAACAGGGCTTTCTTT. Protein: CASSYSGRNRAFF.

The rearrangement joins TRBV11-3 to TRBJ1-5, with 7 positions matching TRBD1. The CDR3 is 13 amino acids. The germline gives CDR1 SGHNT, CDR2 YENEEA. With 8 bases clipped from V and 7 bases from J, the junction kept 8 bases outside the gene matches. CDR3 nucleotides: TGTGCCAGCGACAGGGTTCTTGGGCAGCCCCAGCATTTT. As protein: CASDRVLGQPQHF.

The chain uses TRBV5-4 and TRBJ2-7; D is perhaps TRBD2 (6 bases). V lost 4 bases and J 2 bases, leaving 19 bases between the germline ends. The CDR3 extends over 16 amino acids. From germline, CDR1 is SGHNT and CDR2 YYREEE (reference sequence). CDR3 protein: CASSRGGAGQAYEQYF. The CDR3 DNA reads TGTGCCAGCAGCCGGGGTGGAGCGGGCCAAGCCTACGAGCAGTACTTC.

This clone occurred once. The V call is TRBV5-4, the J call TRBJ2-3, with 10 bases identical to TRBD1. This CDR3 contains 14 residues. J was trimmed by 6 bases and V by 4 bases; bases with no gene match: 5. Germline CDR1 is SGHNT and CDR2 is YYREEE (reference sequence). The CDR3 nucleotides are TGTGCCAGCAGCCCCGGACAGGGGGGGGATACGCAGTATTTT. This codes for CASSPGQGGDTQYF.

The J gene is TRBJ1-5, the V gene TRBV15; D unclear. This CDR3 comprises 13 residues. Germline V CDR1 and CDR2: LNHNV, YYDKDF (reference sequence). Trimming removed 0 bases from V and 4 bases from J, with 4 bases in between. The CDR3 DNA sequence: TGTGCCACCAGCAGAGAATGGAATCAGCCCCAGCATTTT. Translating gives CATSREWNQPQHF.

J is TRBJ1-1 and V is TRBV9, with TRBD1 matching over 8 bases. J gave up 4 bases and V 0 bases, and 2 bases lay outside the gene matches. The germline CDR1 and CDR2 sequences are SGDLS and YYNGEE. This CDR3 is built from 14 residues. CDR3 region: CASSVAGGGTEAFF. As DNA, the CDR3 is TGTGCCAGCAGCGTAGCAGGGGGCGGCACTGAAGCTTTCTTT. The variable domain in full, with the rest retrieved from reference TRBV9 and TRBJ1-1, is DSGVTQTPKHLITATGQRVTLRCSPRSGDLSVYWYQQSLDQGLQFLIQYYNGEERAKGNILERFSAQQFPDLHSELNLSSLELGDSALYFCASSVAGGGTEAFFGQGTRLTVV.

The DNA of the CDR3 is TGTGCCAGCAGTCCCAGTTTGAGGGTAGAATATGGCTACACCTTC. Translating gives CASSPSLRVEYGYTF. The chain couples TRBV27 to TRBJ1-2; D uncertain. V lost 5 bases to trimming and J lost 5 bases, with 18 bases between them. CDR3 length: 15 residues. Germline-derived CDR1 and CDR2 are MNHEY and SMNVEV (reference sequence).

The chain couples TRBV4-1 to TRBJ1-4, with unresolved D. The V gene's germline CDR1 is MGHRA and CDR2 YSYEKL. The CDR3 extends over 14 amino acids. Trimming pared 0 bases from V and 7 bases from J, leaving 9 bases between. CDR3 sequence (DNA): TGCGCCAGCAGCCAAGATCCACAGTTTGAAAAACTGTTTTTT. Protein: CASSQDPQFEKLFF.

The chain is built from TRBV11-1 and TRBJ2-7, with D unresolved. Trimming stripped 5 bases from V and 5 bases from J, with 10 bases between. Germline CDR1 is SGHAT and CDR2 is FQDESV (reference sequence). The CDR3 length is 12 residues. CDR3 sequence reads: CASSHSLDEQYF. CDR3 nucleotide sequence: TGTGCCAGCAGCCATAGCCTGGACGAGCAGTACTTC.

CDR3 amino acids: CASKTSVSTDTQYF. The CDR3 nucleotides read TGTGCCAGCAAGACTAGCGTCAGCACAGATACGCAGTATTTT. This chain connects TRBV2 to TRBJ2-3; 8 bases align to TRBD2. Trimming at V came to 7 bases and at J to 0 bases, leaving 3 bases not matched to a gene. Germline loops: CDR1 SNHLY, CDR2 FYNNEI. The CDR3 totals 14 residues.

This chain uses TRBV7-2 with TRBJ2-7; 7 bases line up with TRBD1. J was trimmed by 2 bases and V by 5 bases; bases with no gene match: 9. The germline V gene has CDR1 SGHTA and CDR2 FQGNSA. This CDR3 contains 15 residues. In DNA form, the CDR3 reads TGTGCCAGCAGCCAGCCCCAAACAGGGGCCTACGAGCAGTACTTC. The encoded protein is CASSQPQTGAYEQYF.

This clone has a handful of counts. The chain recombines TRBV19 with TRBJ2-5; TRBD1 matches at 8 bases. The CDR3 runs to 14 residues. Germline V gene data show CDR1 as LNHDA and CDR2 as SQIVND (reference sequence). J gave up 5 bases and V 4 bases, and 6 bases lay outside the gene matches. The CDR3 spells CASSTQGARETQYF. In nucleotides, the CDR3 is TGTGCCAGTAGTACCCAGGGGGCGCGGGAGACCCAGTACTTC.

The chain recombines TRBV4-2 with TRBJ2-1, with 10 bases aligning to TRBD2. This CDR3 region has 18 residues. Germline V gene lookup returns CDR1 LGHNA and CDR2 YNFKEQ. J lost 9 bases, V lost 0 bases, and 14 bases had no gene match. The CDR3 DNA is TGTGCCAGCAGCCAAGATCGGGCTAGCGGGAGCCCCACCGCTGAGCAGTTCTTC. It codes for CASSQDRASGSPTAEQFF.

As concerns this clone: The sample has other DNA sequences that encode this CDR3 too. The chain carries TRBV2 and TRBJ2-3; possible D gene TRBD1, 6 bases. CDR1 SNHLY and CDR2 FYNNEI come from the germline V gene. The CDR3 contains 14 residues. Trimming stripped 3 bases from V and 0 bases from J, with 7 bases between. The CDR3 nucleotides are TGTGCCAGCAGTGAGCAGGGGAGCACAGATACGCAGTATTTT. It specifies CASSEQGSTDTQYF. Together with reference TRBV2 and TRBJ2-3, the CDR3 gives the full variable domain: EPEVTQTPSHQVTQMGQEVILRCVPISNHLYFYWYRQILGQKVEFLVSFYNNEISEKSEIFDDQFSVERPDGSNFTLKIRSTKLEDSAMYFCASSEQGSTDTQYFGPGTRLTVL.

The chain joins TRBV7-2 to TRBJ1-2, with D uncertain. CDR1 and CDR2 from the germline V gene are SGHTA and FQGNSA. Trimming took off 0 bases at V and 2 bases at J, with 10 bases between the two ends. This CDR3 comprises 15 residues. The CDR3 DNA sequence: TGTGCCAGCAGCTTAGCGTCTGGGCAAAACTATGGCTACACCTTC. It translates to CASSLASGQNYGYTF.

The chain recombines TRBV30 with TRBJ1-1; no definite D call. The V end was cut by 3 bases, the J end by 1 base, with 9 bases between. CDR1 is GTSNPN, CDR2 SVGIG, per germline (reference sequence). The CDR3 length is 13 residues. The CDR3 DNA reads TGTGCCTGGAGGAACGCACGGAACACTGAAGCTTTCTTT. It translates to CAWRNARNTEAFF.

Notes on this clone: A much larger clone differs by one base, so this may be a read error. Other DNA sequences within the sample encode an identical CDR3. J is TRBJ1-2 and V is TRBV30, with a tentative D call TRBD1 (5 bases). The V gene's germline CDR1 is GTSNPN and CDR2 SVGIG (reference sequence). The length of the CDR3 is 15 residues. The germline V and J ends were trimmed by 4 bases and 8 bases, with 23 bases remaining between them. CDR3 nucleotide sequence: TGTGCCTGGACCCAACAAGCCCTCGGAAGGGGCGGCTACACCTTC. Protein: CAWTQQALGRGGYTF.

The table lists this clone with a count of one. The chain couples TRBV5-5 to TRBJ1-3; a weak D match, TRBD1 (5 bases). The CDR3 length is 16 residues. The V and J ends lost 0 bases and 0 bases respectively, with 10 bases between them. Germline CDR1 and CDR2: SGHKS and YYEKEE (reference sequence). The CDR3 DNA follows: TGTGCCAGCAGCTTGGAAGACAGCAGCTCTGGAAACACCATATATTTT. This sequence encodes CASSLEDSSSGNTIYF.

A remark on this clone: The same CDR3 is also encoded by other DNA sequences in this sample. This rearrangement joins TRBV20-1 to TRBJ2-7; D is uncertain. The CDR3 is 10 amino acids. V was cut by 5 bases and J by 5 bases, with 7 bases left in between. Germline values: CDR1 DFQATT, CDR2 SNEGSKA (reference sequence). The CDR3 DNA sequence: TGCAGTGCTTCTACCGACGAGCAGTACTTC. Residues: CSASTDEQYF.

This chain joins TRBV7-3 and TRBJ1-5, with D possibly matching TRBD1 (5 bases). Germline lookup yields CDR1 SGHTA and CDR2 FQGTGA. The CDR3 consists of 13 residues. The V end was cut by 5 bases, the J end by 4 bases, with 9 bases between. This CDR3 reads CASSTGQNQPQHF. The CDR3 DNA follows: TGTGCCAGCAGCACCGGACAAAATCAGCCCCAGCATTTT.

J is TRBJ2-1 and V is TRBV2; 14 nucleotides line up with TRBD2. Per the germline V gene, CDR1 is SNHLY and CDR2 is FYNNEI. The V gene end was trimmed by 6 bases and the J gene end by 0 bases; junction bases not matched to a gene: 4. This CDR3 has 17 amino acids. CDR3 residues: CASSGLAGGYSYNEQFF. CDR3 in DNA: TGTGCCAGCAGCGGACTAGCGGGAGGCTACTCCTACAATGAGCAGTTCTTC.

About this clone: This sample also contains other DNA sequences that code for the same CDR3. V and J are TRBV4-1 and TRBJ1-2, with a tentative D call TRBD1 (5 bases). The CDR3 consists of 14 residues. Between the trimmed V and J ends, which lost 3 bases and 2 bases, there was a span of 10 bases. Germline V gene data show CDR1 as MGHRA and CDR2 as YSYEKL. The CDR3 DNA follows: TGCGCCAGCAGCCAGGGGGACTTAAACTATGGCTACACCTTC. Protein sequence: CASSQGDLNYGYTF.

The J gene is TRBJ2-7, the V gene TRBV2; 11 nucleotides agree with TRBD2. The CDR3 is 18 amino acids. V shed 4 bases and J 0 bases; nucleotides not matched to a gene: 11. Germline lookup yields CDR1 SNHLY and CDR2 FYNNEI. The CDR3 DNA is TGTGCCAGCAGTGTAGGGCTAGCGGGAGGCCGGAGCTCCTACGAGCAGTACTTC. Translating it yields CASSVGLAGGRSSYEQYF.

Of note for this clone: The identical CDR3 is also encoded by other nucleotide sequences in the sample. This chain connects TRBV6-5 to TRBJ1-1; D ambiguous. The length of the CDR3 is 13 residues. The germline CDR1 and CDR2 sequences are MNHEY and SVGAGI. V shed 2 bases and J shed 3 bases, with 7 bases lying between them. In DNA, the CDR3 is TGTGCCAGCAGTTACGAGGCTTACACTGAAGCTTTCTTT. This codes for CASSYEAYTEAFF.

The CDR3 DNA reads as TGTGCCAGCAGTAAGGACATAAGGGGCTATGGCTACACCTTC. This translates into CASSKDIRGYGYTF. The chain recombines TRBV6-6 with TRBJ1-2, with D possibly being TRBD1 (5 bases). Germline CDR1 and CDR2: MNHNY and SVGAGI (reference sequence). This CDR3 region has 14 residues. V lost 5 bases to trimming and J lost 4 bases, with 14 bases between them.